This T cell receptor (beta chain) originates from a study of OX40 agonist ivuxolimab in advanced cancers. CDR3 length equals 14 residues. From germline, CDR1 is SQVTM and CDR2 ANQGSEA. The germline V and J ends were trimmed by 6 bases and 3 bases, with 15 bases remaining between them. Assay used: immunoSEQ multiplex PCR; TCRdb lists only in-frame clones, some missing. The table has tens of thousands of clones, approximately 87% seen once. The material was CD4+ or CD8+ T cells sorted from blood, obtained in a trial of the OX40 agonist ivuxolimab. The clonotype comes from an adult with an advanced solid tumor such as melanoma, head and neck, liver or kidney cancer. The chain uses TRBV29-1 and TRBJ2-1; D is perhaps TRBD1 or TRBD2 (7 bases each). In DNA, the CDR3 is TGCAGCGTCTACAGGGGACTACGCTACAATGAGCAGTTCTTC. Its protein is CSVYRGLRYNEQFF.